Detailed here is one TCR beta chain. What it binds is unknown. Repertoires were generated with immunoSEQ multiplex PCR, while TCRdb's copy carries only in-frame clones and drops some. In the table there are roughly 26,000 clones, roughly nine tenths of which are singletons. This sample was included in a study of monozygotic twins with cystic fibrosis. Germline lookup yields CDR1 ENHRY and CDR2 SYGVKD. This CDR3 contains 15 residues. The ends lost 4 bases at V and 5 bases at J; junction bases unmatched: 7. Findings and caveats of the study: Monozygotic CF twin pairs shared significantly more nucleotide-identical clonotypes than unrelated CF individuals did. Median Simpson clonality of about 0.01 suggested naive T cells predominated.

The rearrangement uses TRBV10-3 and TRBJ2-5; TRBD2 matches at 10 bases. The specimen was blood. The sequence was obtained from a girl aged 2-10 years with cystic fibrosis. The CDR3 sequence: CAISASGGFTETQYF. For the CDR3, the DNA is TGTGCCATCAGTGCTAGCGGGGGATTTACTGAGACCCAGTACTTC.